This T cell receptor beta chain was captured by sequencing in a study of control samples from healthy donors and cancer patients. Using immunoSEQ multiplex PCR, the repertoire was profiled, and TCRdb retains in-frame clones only, with some absent. The sample has roughly 81,000 clones, around 83% seen once. CDR1 and CDR2 (germline): LNHDA, SQIVND (reference sequence). There are 14 residues in the CDR3. V was trimmed by 5 bases and J by 3 bases, leaving 11 bases between them. This chain connects TRBV19 to TRBJ2-1; D perhaps matches TRBD1 (6 bases). Source material: PBMCs. The TCR sequence derives from a man aged 60 to 69 with head and neck cancer. The CDR3 loop is CASSSGQYYNEQFF. CDR3 in DNA: TGTGCCAGTAGTTCGGGACAATACTACAATGAGCAGTTCTTC.